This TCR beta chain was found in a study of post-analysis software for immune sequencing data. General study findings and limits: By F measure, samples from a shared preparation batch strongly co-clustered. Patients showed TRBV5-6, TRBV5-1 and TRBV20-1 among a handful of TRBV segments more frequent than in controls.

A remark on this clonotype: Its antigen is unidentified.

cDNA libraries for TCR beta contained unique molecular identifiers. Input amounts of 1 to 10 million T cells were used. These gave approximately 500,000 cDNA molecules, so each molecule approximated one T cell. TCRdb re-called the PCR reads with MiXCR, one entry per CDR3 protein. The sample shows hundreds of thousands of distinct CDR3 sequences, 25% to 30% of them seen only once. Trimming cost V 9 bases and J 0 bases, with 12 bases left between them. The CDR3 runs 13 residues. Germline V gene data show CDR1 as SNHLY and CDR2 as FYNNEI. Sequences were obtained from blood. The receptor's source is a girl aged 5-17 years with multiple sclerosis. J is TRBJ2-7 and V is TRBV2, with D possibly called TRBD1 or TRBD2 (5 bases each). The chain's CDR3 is CARRGGRSYEQYF. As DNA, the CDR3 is TGTGCCAGGCGTGGGGGTCGCTCCTACGAGCAGTACTTC.